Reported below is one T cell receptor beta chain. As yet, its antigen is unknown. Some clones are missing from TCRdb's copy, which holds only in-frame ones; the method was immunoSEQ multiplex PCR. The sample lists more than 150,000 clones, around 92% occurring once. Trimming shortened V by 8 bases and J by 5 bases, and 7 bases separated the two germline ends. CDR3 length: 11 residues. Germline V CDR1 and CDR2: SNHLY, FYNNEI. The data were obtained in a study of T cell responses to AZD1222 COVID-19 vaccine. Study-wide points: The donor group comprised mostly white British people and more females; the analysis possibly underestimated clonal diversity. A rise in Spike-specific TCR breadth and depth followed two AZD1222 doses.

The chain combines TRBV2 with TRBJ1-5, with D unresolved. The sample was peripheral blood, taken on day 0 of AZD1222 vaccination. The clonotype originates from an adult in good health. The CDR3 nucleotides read TGTGCCAGCGGGTTCGATCAGCCCCAGCATTTT. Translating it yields CASGFDQPQHF.